Listed below are T cell receptor beta chains from one sample, sequenced in a study of T cells in localized non-small cell lung cancer. Profiled with immunoSEQ multiplex PCR; TCRdb holds only in-frame clones, not every one. The table includes roughly 38,000 clones, approximately 90% detected once. This sample comprised peripheral blood, obtained before any cancer treatment. The receptors come from a woman aged 18-55 years with stage III lung adenocarcinoma. CDR3s include the opening cysteine and the closing phenylalanine or tryptophan. The order of the fields is CDR3 DNA, CDR3 protein, D gene, clone size, J gene, V gene. The D gene is left open where the match is weak. Rows may omit the clone size; those that give it use once, few, many or a size class.

CDR3 DNA: TGTGCCAGCTCACCCCGAGGAGGGGCTGCAGATACGCAGTATTTT
CDR3 protein: CASSPRGGAADTQYF
D gene: NA
clone size: NA
J gene: TRBJ2-3
V gene: TRBV18

CDR3 DNA: TGTGCCAGCAGCGGTAAGGGTGAAGCTTTCTTT
CDR3 protein: CASSGKGEAFF
D gene: NA
clone size: few
J gene: TRBJ1-1
V gene: TRBV7-9

CDR3 DNA: TGTGCCAGCAGCCAAGATCCCGGGGTGAACACTGAAGCTTTCTTT
CDR3 protein: CASSQDPGVNTEAFF
D gene: NA
clone size: NA
J gene: TRBJ1-1
V gene: TRBV4-2

CDR3 DNA: TGCGCCAGCAGCTTGCCTTCAGGAGATACGCAGTATTTT
CDR3 protein: CASSLPSGDTQYF
D gene: NA
clone size: NA
J gene: TRBJ2-3
V gene: TRBV5-1

CDR3 DNA: TGTGCCAGCAGCATCAAGACTAGCGGGGCCAACAATGAGCAGTTCTTC
CDR3 protein: CASSIKTSGANNEQFF
D gene: TRBD2
clone size: NA
J gene: TRBJ2-1
V gene: TRBV7-9

CDR3 DNA: TGTGCCAGCTCACCGGGGCGTTGGAGCTATTTT
CDR3 protein: CASSPGRWSYF
D gene: NA
clone size: NA
J gene: TRBJ1-3
V gene: TRBV18

CDR3 DNA: TGCGCCAGCAGCCAAGAATTCCGCCCGATCCTGGAAGCTTTCTTT
CDR3 protein: CASSQEFRPILEAFF
D gene: NA
clone size: NA
J gene: TRBJ1-1
V gene: TRBV4-1

CDR3 DNA: TGTGCCAGAGCGGCTAGCGGGGGGACCTCCTACAATGAGCAGTTCTTC
CDR3 protein: CARAASGGTSYNEQFF
D gene: TRBD2
clone size: NA
J gene: TRBJ2-1
V gene: TRBV2

CDR3 DNA: TGTGCCAGCAGCTTATTTGGAGAGAACACTGAAGCTTTCTTT
CDR3 protein: CASSLFGENTEAFF
D gene: NA
clone size: NA
J gene: TRBJ1-1
V gene: TRBV7-9

CDR3 DNA: TGTGCCACCAGCAGAGACCCAGGGATAGAGACCCAGTACTTC
CDR3 protein: CATSRDPGIETQYF
D gene: NA
clone size: NA
J gene: TRBJ2-5
V gene: TRBV15

CDR3 DNA: TGTGCCATCACGTCACAGGGGGCGGCAGATACGCAGTATTTT
CDR3 protein: CAITSQGAADTQYF
D gene: TRBD1
clone size: NA
J gene: TRBJ2-3
V gene: TRBV10-3

CDR3 DNA: TGTGCCAGCAGCTTAGATGGGGCGAATTCACCCCTCCACTTT
CDR3 protein: CASSLDGANSPLHF
D gene: NA
clone size: NA
J gene: TRBJ1-6
V gene: TRBV11-3

CDR3 DNA: TGTGCCAGCAGCCTCGGAGGGAAGGCTGAAGCTTTCTTT
CDR3 protein: CASSLGGKAEAFF
D gene: NA
clone size: NA
J gene: TRBJ1-1
V gene: TRBV7-2

CDR3 DNA: TGTGCCAGCAGTTTATACGGGGAGCTGTTTTTT
CDR3 protein: CASSLYGELFF
D gene: NA
clone size: NA
J gene: TRBJ2-2
V gene: TRBV5-4

CDR3 DNA: TGTGCCAGCTCAAGCAGACAGGGAAATAATGAAAAACTGTTTTTT
CDR3 protein: CASSSRQGNNEKLFF
D gene: TRBD1
clone size: NA
J gene: TRBJ1-4
V gene: TRBV18

CDR3 DNA: TGTGCCAGCACCGATCCGGGGGGGCACAATGAGCAGTTCTTC
CDR3 protein: CASTDPGGHNEQFF
D gene: TRBD2
clone size: NA
J gene: TRBJ2-1
V gene: TRBV7-3

CDR3 DNA: TGTGCCAGCAGTCTAGGTTTTCCCGGGGGAGCTTTCTTT
CDR3 protein: CASSLGFPGGAFF
D gene: NA
clone size: once
J gene: TRBJ1-1
V gene: TRBV25-1

CDR3 DNA: TGTGCCAGCAGTTCCGGGACACAAAGGAATAGCAATCAGCCCCAGCATTTT
CDR3 protein: CASSSGTQRNSNQPQHF
D gene: NA
clone size: NA
J gene: TRBJ1-5
V gene: TRBV2

CDR3 DNA: TGTGCCAGCAGCCCGGTGGGGGTGAACACTGAAGCTTTCTTT
CDR3 protein: CASSPVGVNTEAFF
D gene: NA
clone size: NA
J gene: TRBJ1-1
V gene: TRBV7-6

CDR3 DNA: TGTGCCAGCAGCTGGCGACAGGGCAAGGACACTGAAGCTTTCTTT
CDR3 protein: CASSWRQGKDTEAFF
D gene: TRBD1
clone size: NA
J gene: TRBJ1-1
V gene: TRBV7-2

CDR3 DNA: TGTGCCAGCAGCACCCGGACAGGCGGGCGAACAAAAGAGACCCAGTACTTC
CDR3 protein: CASSTRTGGRTKETQYF
D gene: TRBD1
clone size: NA
J gene: TRBJ2-5
V gene: TRBV7-8

CDR3 DNA: TGTGCCAGCAGCTCAGCGGGGGGGCGTGAGACCCAGTACTTC
CDR3 protein: CASSSAGGRETQYF
D gene: TRBD2
clone size: NA
J gene: TRBJ2-5
V gene: TRBV9

CDR3 DNA: TGTGCCAGTAGTACCTCAGGGAGCTCCTACGAGCAGTACTTC
CDR3 protein: CASSTSGSSYEQYF
D gene: NA
clone size: NA
J gene: TRBJ2-7
V gene: TRBV19

CDR3 DNA: TGTGCCAGCAGTCGTACCGGGGACGGGGCCGGAGAGACCCAGTACTTC
CDR3 protein: CASSRTGDGAGETQYF
D gene: NA
clone size: NA
J gene: TRBJ2-5
V gene: TRBV7-3

CDR3 DNA: TGTGCTAGTGGACGGGGAGGACAGGGCCATGGCTACACCTTC
CDR3 protein: CASGRGGQGHGYTF
D gene: TRBD1
clone size: NA
J gene: TRBJ1-2
V gene: TRBV12-5

CDR3 DNA: TGTGCCAGCAGTTTAGGGGCAGTGCCCTATGGCTACACCTTC
CDR3 protein: CASSLGAVPYGYTF
D gene: NA
clone size: NA
J gene: TRBJ1-2
V gene: TRBV27

CDR3 DNA: TGTGCCAGCAGTGAATATGCTGGGGCAACTAATGAAAAACTGTTTTTT
CDR3 protein: CASSEYAGATNEKLFF
D gene: NA
clone size: NA
J gene: TRBJ1-4
V gene: TRBV6-1

CDR3 DNA: TGTGCCAGCAGCCCCTCCGGGGGCTCGTACGAGCAGTACTTC
CDR3 protein: CASSPSGGSYEQYF
D gene: NA
clone size: medium-sized
J gene: TRBJ2-7
V gene: TRBV9

CDR3 DNA: TGCAGTGTCCTGCGACTGGCTGAAGCTTTCTTT
CDR3 protein: CSVLRLAEAFF
D gene: NA
clone size: few
J gene: TRBJ1-1
V gene: TRBV20-1